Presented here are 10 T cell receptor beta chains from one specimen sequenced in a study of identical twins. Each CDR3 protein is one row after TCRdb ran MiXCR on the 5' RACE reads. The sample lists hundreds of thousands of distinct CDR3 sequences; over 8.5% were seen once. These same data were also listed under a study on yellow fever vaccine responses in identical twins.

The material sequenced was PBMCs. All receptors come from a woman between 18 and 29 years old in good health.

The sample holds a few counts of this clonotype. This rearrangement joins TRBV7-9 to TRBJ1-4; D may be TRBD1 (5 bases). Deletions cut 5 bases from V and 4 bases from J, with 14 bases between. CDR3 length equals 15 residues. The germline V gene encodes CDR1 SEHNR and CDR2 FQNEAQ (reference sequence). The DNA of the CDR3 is TGTGCCAGCAGCGGGGTTGGGGACGGTAATGAAAAACTGTTTTTT. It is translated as CASSGVGDGNEKLFF.

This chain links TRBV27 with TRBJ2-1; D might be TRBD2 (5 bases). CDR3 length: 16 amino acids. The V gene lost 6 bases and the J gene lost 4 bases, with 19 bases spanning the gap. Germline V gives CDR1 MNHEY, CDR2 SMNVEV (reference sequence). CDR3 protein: CASRPLTGSSYNEQFF. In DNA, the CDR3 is TGTGCCAGCAGACCCCTGACGGGGTCCTCGTACAATGAGCAGTTCTTC.

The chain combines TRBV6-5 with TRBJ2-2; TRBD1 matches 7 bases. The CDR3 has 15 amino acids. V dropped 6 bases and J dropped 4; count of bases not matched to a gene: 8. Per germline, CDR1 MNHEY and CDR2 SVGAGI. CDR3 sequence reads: CASSYHRGFTGELFF. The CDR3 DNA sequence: TGTGCCAGCAGCTATCACAGGGGATTCACCGGGGAGCTGTTTTTT.

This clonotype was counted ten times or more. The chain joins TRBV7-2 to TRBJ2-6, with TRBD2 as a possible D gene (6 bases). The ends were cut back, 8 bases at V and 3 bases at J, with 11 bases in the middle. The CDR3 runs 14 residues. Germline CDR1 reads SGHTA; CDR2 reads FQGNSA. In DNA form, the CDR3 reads TGTGCCAGCGATACTAGCCATGGGGCCAACGTCCTGACTTTC. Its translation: CASDTSHGANVLTF.

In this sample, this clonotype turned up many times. The CDR3 coding sequence is TGTGCCAGCAGTTTAATTTGGACACCAAAGGGTACCGGGGAGCTGTTTTTT. Translated: CASSLIWTPKGTGELFF. The chain combines TRBV12-3 or TRBV12-4 with TRBJ2-2; tentative D call: TRBD1 (5 bases). The CDR3 is made up of 17 amino acids. Trimming cost V 2 bases and J 5 bases, with 18 bases left between them.

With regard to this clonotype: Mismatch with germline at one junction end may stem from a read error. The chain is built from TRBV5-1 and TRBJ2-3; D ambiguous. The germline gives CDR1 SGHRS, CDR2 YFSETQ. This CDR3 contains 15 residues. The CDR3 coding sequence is TGCGCCAGCAGCTTGGATCGGCGGCTCACAAATACGCAGTATTTT. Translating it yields CASSLDRRLTNTQYF.

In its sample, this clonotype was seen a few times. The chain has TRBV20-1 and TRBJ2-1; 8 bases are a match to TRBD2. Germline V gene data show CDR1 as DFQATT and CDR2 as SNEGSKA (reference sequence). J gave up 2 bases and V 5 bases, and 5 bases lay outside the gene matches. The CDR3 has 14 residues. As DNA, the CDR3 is TGCAGTGCTGGGGGGCGGGGGGCCTACAATGAGCAGTTCTTC. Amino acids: CSAGGRGAYNEQFF.

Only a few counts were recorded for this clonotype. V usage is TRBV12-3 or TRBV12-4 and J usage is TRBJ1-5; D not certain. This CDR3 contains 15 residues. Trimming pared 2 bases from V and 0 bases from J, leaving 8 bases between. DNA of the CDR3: TGTGCCAGCAGTTTACGTGCCGTTAGCAATCAGCCCCAGCATTTT. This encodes CASSLRAVSNQPQHF.

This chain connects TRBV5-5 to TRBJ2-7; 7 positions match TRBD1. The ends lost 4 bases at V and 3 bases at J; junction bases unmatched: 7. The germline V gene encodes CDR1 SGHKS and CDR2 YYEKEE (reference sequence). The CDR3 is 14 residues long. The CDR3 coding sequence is TGTGCCAGCAGCGGCCGGGACAGCTTCTACGAGCAGTACTTC. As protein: CASSGRDSFYEQYF.

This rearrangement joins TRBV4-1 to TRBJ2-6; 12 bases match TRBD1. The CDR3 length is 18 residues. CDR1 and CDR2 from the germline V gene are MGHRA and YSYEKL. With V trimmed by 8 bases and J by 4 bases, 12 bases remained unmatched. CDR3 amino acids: CASEPQGQGAWGANVLTF. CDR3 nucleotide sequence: TGCGCCAGCGAGCCACAGGGACAGGGGGCTTGGGGGGCCAACGTCCTGACTTTC.